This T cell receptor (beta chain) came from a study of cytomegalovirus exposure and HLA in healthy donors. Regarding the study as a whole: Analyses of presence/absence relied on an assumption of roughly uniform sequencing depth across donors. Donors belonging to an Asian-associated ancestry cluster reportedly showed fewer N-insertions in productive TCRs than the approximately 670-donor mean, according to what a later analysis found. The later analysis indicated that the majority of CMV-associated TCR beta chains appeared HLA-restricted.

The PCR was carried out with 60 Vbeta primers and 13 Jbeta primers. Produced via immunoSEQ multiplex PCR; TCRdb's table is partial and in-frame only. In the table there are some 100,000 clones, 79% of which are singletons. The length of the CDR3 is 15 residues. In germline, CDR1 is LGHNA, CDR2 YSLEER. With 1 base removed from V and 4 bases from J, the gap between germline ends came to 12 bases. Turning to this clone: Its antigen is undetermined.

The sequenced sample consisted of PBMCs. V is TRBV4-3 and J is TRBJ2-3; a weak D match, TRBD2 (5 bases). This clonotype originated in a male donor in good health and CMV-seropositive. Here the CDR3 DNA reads TGCGCCAGCAGCCAAGCTACTAGTCGAGCAGATACGCAGTATTTT. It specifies CASSQATSRADTQYF.